This TCR beta chain is from a study of CD8 T cells in Susac syndrome. The T cells that were sequenced for TCR beta were CD8+ and CD4+ cells from blood. Isolation of CD8+ and CD4+ T cells was performed negatively, whereas enrichment of TEMRA cells was done by FACS. Note on this clonotype: Its matching antigen is unknown.

Random hexamers primed reverse transcription of about 0.5 to 1 ug RNA. Amplification of the TCR beta CDR3 was carried out by immunoSEQ multiplex PCR, which spanned a total of 54 Vbeta and 13 Jbeta segments. A single record per CDR3 protein comes from TCRdb applying MiXCR to the immunoSEQ multiplex PCR reads. Here the sample spans hundreds of thousands of distinct CDR3 sequences, roughly 96% being singletons. General observations from the study: The TCR sequencing and HLA analysis in the study involved a relatively small number of individuals, as the study acknowledged.

CDR3 length: 16 amino acids. The germline gives CDR1 DFQATT, CDR2 SNEGSKA (reference sequence). V gave up 0 bases and J gave up 6 bases, with 18 bases separating them. This clonotype was sampled from a human donor with multiple sclerosis. This chain links TRBV20-1 with TRBJ1-5, with a tentative D call TRBD1 (5 bases). Material for sequencing was CD4+ T cells from PBMCs. The CDR3 reads CSAREDGQGGGQPQHF. DNA of the CDR3: TGCAGTGCTAGAGAAGACGGCCAGGGTGGGGGTCAGCCCCAGCATTTT.